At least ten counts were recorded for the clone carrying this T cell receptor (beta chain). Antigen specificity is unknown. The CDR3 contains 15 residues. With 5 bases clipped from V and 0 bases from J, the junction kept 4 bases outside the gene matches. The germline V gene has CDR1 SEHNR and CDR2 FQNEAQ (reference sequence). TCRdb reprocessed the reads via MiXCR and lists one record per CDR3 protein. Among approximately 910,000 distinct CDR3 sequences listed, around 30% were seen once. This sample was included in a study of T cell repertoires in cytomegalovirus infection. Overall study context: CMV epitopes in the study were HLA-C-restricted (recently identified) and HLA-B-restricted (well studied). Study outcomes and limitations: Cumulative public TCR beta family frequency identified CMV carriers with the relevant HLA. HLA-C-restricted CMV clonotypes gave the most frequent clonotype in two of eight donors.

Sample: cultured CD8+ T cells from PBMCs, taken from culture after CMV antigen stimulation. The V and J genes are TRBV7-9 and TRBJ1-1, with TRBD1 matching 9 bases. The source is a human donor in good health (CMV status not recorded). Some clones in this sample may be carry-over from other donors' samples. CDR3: CASSTRDRVNTEAFF. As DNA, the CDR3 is TGTGCCAGCAGCACCCGGGACAGGGTGAACACTGAAGCTTTCTTT.